This T cell receptor (beta chain) was identified during a study of shared clonotypes between healthy human individuals. The germline CDR1 and CDR2 sequences are DFQATT and SNEGSKA (reference sequence). The CDR3 length is 10 residues. V was shortened by 6 bases and J by 8 bases, with 7 bases between the two germline ends. Replicate PCRs for sorted subsets used 200 ng DNA; this equaled 30,000 to 35,000 T cell genomes. Measured with immunoSEQ multiplex PCR; TCRdb has only the in-frame clones, and not every one. Of about 2.3 million clones in the sample, about 90% were seen once. Regarding the study as a whole: Among donors, the sharing of clonotypes was expected to be influenced by sequencing depth.

As to this clone: Its antigen is not known. Other DNA sequences from this sample encode an identical CDR3 as well.

Sequences were obtained from naive CD4+ T cells from PBMCs. Stated subset: CD45RA+ positively selected. The sequence was collected from a man between 18 and 29 years old in good health. Some clones in this sample may be carry-over from other donors' samples. V usage is TRBV20-1 and J usage is TRBJ1-4; D remains ambiguous. CDR3 loop: CSASGEKLFF. DNA of the CDR3: TGCAGTGCCTCGGGAGAAAAACTGTTTTTT.